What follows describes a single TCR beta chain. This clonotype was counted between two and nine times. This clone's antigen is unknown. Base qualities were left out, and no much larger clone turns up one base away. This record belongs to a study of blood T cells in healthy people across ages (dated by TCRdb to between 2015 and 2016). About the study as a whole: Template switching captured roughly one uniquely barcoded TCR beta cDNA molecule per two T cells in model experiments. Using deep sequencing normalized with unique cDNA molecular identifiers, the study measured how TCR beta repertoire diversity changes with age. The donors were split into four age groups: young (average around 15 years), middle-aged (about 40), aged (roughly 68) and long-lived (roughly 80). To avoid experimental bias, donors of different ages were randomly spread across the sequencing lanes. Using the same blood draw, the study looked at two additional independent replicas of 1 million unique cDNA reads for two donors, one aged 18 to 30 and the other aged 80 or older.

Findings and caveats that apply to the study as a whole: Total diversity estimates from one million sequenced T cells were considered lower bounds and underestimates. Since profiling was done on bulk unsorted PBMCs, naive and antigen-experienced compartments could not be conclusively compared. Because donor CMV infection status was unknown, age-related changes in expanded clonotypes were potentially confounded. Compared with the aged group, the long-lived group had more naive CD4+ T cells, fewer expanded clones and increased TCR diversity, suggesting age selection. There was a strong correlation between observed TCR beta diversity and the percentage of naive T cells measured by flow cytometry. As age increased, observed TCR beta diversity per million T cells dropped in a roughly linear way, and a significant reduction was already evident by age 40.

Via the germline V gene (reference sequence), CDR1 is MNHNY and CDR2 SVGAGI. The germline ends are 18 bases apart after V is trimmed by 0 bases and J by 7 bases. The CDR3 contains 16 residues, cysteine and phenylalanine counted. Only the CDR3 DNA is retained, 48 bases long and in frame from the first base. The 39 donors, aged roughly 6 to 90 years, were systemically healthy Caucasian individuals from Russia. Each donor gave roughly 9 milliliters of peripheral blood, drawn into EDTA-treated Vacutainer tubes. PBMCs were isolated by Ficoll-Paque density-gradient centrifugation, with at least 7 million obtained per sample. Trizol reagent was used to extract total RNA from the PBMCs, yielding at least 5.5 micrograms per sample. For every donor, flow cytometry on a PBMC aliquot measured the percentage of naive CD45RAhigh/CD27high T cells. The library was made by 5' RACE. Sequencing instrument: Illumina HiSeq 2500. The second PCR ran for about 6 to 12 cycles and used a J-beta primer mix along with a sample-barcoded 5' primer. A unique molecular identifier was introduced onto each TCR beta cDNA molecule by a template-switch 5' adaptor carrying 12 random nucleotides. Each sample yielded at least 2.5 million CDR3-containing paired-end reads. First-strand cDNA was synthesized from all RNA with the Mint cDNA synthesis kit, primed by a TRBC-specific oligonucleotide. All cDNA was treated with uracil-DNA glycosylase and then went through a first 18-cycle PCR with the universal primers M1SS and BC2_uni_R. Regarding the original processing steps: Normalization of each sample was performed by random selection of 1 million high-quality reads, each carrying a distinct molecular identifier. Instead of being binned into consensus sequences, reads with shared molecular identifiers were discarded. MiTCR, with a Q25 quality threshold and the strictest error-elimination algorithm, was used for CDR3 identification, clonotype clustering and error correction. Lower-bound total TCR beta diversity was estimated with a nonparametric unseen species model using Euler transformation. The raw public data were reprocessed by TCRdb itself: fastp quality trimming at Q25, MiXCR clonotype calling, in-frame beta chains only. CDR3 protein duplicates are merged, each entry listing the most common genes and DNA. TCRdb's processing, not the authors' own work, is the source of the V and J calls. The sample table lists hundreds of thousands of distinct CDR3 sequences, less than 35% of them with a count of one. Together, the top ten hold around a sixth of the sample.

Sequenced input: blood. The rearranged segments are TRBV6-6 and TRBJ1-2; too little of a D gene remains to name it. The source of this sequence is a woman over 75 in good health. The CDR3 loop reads CASSYSRAAGSSGYTF. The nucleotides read TGTGCCAGCAGTTACTCGAGGGCAGCGGGGAGCAGTGGCTACACCTTC.